The present TCR beta chain was sequenced within a study of identical twins. This clonotype showed up many times. Its antigen is as yet unknown. Unique molecular identifiers were present on the cDNA, and a universal primer site came from template switching. Each CDR3 protein is one row after TCRdb ran MiXCR on the 5' RACE reads. The data hold 500,000 to 650,000 distinct CDR3 sequences, with roughly 7.1% observed a single time. This CDR3 spans 11 amino acids. CDR1 and CDR2 (germline): MNHEY, SVGAGI. Trimming took 3 bases from V and 7 from J, leaving 7 bases between them. Healthy Caucasians made up all donors. Findings and caveats of the study: Where out-of-frame alpha sequences were twin-shared, they showed excess low generation probability. The same donors were not followed; conclusions instead depended on cross-sectional statistical analysis.

The same sample was also studied in work on yellow fever vaccine responses in identical twins.

The chain joins TRBV6-5 to TRBJ2-7; D perhaps matches TRBD2 (5 bases). The clonotype was recovered from a woman younger than 35 in good health. The sample was PBMCs. This chain's CDR3 is CASSYRGEQYF. The CDR3 DNA follows: TGTGCCAGCAGTTATCGGGGAGAGCAGTACTTC.